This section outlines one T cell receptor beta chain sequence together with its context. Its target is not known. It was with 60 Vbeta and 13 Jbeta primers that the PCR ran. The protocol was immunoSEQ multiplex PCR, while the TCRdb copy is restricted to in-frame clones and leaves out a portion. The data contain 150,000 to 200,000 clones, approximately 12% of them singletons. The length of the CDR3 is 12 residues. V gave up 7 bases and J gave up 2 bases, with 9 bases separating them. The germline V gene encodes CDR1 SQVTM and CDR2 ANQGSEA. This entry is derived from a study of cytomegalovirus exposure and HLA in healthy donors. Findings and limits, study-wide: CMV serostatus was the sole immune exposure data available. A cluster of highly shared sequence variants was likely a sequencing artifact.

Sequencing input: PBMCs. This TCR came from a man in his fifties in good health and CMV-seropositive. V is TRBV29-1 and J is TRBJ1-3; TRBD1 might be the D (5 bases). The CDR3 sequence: CSGGTTGNTIYF. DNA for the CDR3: TGCAGCGGCGGGACGACTGGAAACACCATATATTTT.